This T cell receptor beta chain was captured in a study of blood T cells in healthy people across ages. Overall study: Capture by template switching was about one barcoded beta molecule per two T cells. Broader study findings: Donors of long life had a larger count of naive CD4+ cells and greater diversity than aged donors.

Every sample gave at least 5 micrograms of total RNA when it was extracted. A second PCR of roughly 7 to 11 cycles used a sample-barcoded 5' primer and a J-beta primer mix. Each single sample gave us at least 2.5 million CDR3-containing paired-end reads. TCRdb processed the 5' RACE reads anew with MiXCR; each CDR3 protein has one entry. In the table there are around 1.5 million distinct CDR3 sequences, 30% to 35% of which are singletons. The CDR3 is made up of 15 amino acids. The V gene's germline CDR1 is LGHDT and CDR2 YNNKEL (reference sequence). V was clipped by 3 bases and J by 3 bases, with 13 bases between them. With regard to this clonotype: Its antigen is as yet unknown.

V gene TRBV3-1 combines with J gene TRBJ2-3, with D perhaps TRBD2 (5 bases). This clonotype was sampled from a woman aged 25 to 39 in good health. The sample taken for sequencing was blood. This CDR3 reads CASSQGRAETDTQYF. The CDR3 DNA sequence: TGTGCCAGCAGCCAGGGTCGAGCGGAAACAGATACGCAGTATTTT.